This T cell receptor (beta chain) was sequenced for a study of beta chain features in type 1 diabetes. Study summary: What patients shared with healthy donors was a similar profile of age, gender and cell yields. Notes on the study in general: All four CD4+ subsets of Type 1 diabetes patients contained TCRB CDR3s that were moderately but significantly shorter. For TCRB rearrangement, an influence of HLA type remained unresolved here.

As to this clone: Its target is unknown.

Reverse transcription of all isolated RNA meant that expressed TCRB transcripts were sequenced. Produced via immunoSEQ multiplex PCR; TCRdb's table is partial and in-frame only. The table lists under 850,000 clones, roughly 12% of them singletons. V lost 5 bases, J lost 1 base, and 9 bases lay in between. CDR1 is GTSNPN, CDR2 SVGIG, per germline (reference sequence). The CDR3 covers 13 residues. The sample consisted of naive CD4+ T cells from blood. V and J are TRBV30 and TRBJ1-3, with D possibly matching TRBD1 (5 bases). This clonotype was sampled from a man between 18 and 29 years old with type 1 diabetes. The CDR3 loop reads CAWETASGNTIYF. For the CDR3, the DNA is TGTGCCTGGGAGACAGCTTCTGGAAACACCATATATTTT.